One sample yielded the 13 T cell receptor beta chains listed below, sequenced in a study of shared clonotypes between healthy human individuals. Produced via immunoSEQ multiplex PCR; TCRdb's table is partial and in-frame only. Of roughly 500,000 clones listed, roughly three quarters are singletons. The sample comprised PBMCs. All receptors derive from a woman in her 40s in good health. Some clones in this sample may be carry-over from other donors' samples.

This clone showed up many times. The chain combines TRBV4-1 with TRBJ2-1; the D gene is possibly TRBD2 (5 bases). The CDR3 totals 18 residues. Trimming removed 3 bases at V and 8 bases at J, with 26 bases between. Germline CDR1 reads MGHRA; CDR2 reads YSYEKL. DNA of the CDR3: TGCGCCAGCAGCCACGCTTCTATTAGCGCCCCCCCGGAGGATGAGCAGTTCTTC. Protein product: CASSHASISAPPEDEQFF.

The CDR3: CASSFSSNTGELFF. The CDR3 DNA reads as TGCGCCAGCAGCTTTTCCTCGAACACCGGGGAGCTGTTTTTT. The V call is TRBV5-1, the J call TRBJ2-2; D remains ambiguous. The CDR3 loop spans 14 amino acids. Trimming stripped 2 bases from V and 0 bases from J, with 5 bases between. The V gene's germline CDR1 is SGHRS and CDR2 YFSETQ.

This clone turned up a few times. The chain links TRBV5-1 to TRBJ1-4; 8 bases agree with TRBD1. This CDR3 has 16 residues. The V and J ends lost 3 bases and 8 bases, in that order; junction bases with no gene match: 12. Per the germline V gene, CDR1 is SGHRS and CDR2 is YFSETQ. The CDR3 sequence: CASSYSDQGAGEKLFF. DNA of the CDR3: TGCGCCAGCAGCTACTCAGACCAGGGGGCAGGGGAAAAACTGTTTTTT.

The chain carries TRBV30 and TRBJ2-1; perhaps TRBD1 as D (6 bases). Germline CDR1 and CDR2: GTSNPN and SVGIG (reference sequence). Trimming stripped 2 bases from V and 6 bases from J, with 14 bases between. The CDR3 consists of 14 residues. CDR3 in DNA: TGTGCCTGGAGTACCCCGACAGGAGGCAATGAGCAGTTCTTC. This translates into CAWSTPTGGNEQFF.

This clone has ten or more counts. Other DNA sequences in this specimen translate into the identical CDR3. The CDR3: CASSPGTGRDTGELFF. DNA for the CDR3: TGTGCCAGCAGCCCTGGGACAGGGCGGGACACCGGGGAGCTGTTTTTT. The chain joins TRBV5-6 to TRBJ2-2; 9 bases match TRBD1. The CDR3 is 16 residues long. The V and J ends lost 4 bases and 3 bases, in that order; junction bases with no gene match: 7. The germline V gene has CDR1 SGHDT and CDR2 YYEEEE.

In its sample, this clone was seen once. This chain joins TRBV7-2 and TRBJ1-2; D gene ambiguous. Trimming cost V 4 bases and J 8 bases, with 14 bases left between them. The CDR3 is made up of 13 amino acids. The V gene's germline CDR1 is SGHTA and CDR2 FQGNSA. The CDR3 loop is CASSSDASRGYTF. The DNA for the CDR3 is TGTGCCAGCAGCTCGGATGCTTCGAGGGGCTACACCTTC.

This clone was seen once. The chain couples TRBV19 to TRBJ1-5, with TRBD1 matching over 10 bases. The CDR3 is made up of 16 amino acids. Trimming took 6 bases from V and 1 from J; bases not matched to a gene: 6. The germline gives CDR1 LNHDA, CDR2 SQIVND (reference sequence). The CDR3 reads CASRETGGSSNQPQHF. The CDR3 DNA reads TGTGCCAGTAGGGAGACAGGGGGCTCAAGCAATCAGCCCCAGCATTTT. The entire variable domain, with the rest obtained from reference TRBV19 and TRBJ1-5, is as follows: DGGITQSPKYLFRKEGQNVTLSCEQNLNHDAMYWYRQDPGQGLRLIYYSQIVNDFQKGDIAEGYSVSREKKESFPLTVTSAQKNPTAFYLCASRETGGSSNQPQHFGDGTRLSIL.

In this sample, this clone turned up many times. This CDR3 is also generated by other DNA sequences in the sample. This chain connects TRBV11-2 to TRBJ2-2, with 8 bases identical to TRBD2. The germline V gene encodes CDR1 SGHAT and CDR2 FQNNGV. The CDR3 extends over 18 amino acids. The V and J ends lost 0 bases and 5 bases, in that order; junction bases with no gene match: 11. Written as DNA, the CDR3 is TGTGCCAGCAGCTTAGATTGGGGGGTAGCGGGAAAAACCGGGGAGCTGTTTTTT. Amino acids: CASSLDWGVAGKTGELFF. Full variable domain (missing parts from reference TRBV11-2 and TRBJ2-2): EAGVAQSPRYKIIEKRQSVAFWCNPISGHATLYWYQQILGQGPKLLIQFQNNGVVDDSQLPKDRFSAERLKGVDSTLKIQPAKLEDSAVYLCASSLDWGVAGKTGELFFGEGSRLTVL.

The chain has TRBV27 and TRBJ2-7; tentative D call: TRBD1 (5 bases). Looked up from germline, CDR1 is MNHEY and CDR2 is SMNVEV (reference sequence). CDR3 length equals 15 residues. V was trimmed by 2 bases and J by 2 bases, leaving 13 bases between them. The CDR3 bases are TGTGCCAGCAGTTTAAATACAGACAGAACCTACGAGCAGTACTTC. Encoded protein: CASSLNTDRTYEQYF.

The gene calls are TRBV7-7 and TRBJ2-6; D gene ambiguous. The CDR3 sequence is 18 residues long. Trimming removed 4 bases at V and 5 bases at J, with 21 bases between. Germline V gene lookup returns CDR1 SSHAT and CDR2 FNYEAQ (reference sequence). In DNA, the CDR3 is TGTGCCAGCAGCTACACAAATATGCCACAAAGTCGGGCCAACGTCCTGACTTTC. This codes for CASSYTNMPQSRANVLTF.

This clone was seen a few times. This chain uses TRBV2 with TRBJ1-1; D call uncertain. From germline, CDR1 is SNHLY and CDR2 FYNNEI. CDR3 length: 17 amino acids. Trimming took off 5 bases at V and 1 base at J, with 20 bases between the two ends. CDR3 sequence reads: CASSLGGSSNPNTEAFF. CDR3 sequence (DNA): TGTGCCAGCAGTCTAGGAGGCAGTTCAAACCCGAACACTGAAGCTTTCTTT.

V and J are TRBV27 and TRBJ2-1; TRBD2 aligns across 8 bases. The CDR3 has 14 amino acids. In germline, CDR1 is MNHEY, CDR2 SMNVEV (reference sequence). With V trimmed by 6 bases and J by 7 bases, 8 bases remained unmatched. CDR3 bases: TGTGCCAGCAGAGCCCTGGGCGGGGGGAATGAGCAGTTCTTC. Translated: CASRALGGGNEQFF.

A few counts support this clone. The chain employs TRBV7-9 and TRBJ1-2; a possible D gene is TRBD1 (5 bases). The length of the CDR3 is 14 residues. Germline CDR1 reads SEHNR; CDR2 reads FQNEAQ (reference sequence). V shed 3 bases and J shed 2 bases, with 10 bases lying between them. The CDR3, as DNA: TGTGCCAGCAGCTTCGGGACTTCCAACTATGGCTACACCTTC. Translated: CASSFGTSNYGYTF.